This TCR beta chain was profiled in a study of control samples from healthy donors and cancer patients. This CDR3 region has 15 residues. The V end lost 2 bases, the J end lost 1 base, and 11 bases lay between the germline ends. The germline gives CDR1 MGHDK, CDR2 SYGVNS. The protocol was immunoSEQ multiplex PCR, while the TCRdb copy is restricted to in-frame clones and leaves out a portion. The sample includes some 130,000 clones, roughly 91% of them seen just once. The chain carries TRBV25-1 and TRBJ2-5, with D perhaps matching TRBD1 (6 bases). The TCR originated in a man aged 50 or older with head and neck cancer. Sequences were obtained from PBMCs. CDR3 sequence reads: CASSEGSGVQETQYF. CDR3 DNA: TGTGCCAGCAGTGAAGGGTCAGGGGTCCAAGAGACCCAGTACTTC.